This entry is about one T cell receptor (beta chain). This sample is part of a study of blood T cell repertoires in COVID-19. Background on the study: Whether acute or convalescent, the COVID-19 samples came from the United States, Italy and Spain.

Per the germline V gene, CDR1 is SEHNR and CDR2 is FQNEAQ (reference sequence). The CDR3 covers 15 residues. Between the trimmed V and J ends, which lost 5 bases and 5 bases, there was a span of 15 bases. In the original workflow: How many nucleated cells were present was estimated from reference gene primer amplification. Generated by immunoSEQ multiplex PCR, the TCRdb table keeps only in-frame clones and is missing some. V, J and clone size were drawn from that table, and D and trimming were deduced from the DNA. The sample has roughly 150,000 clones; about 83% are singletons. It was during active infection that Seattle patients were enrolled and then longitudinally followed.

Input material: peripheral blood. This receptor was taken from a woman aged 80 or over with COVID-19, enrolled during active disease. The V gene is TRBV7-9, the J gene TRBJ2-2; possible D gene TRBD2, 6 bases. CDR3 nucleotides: TGTGCCAGCAGCCTATCCGGAGGGGTTACCGGGGAGCTGTTTTTT. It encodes CASSLSGGVTGELFF.